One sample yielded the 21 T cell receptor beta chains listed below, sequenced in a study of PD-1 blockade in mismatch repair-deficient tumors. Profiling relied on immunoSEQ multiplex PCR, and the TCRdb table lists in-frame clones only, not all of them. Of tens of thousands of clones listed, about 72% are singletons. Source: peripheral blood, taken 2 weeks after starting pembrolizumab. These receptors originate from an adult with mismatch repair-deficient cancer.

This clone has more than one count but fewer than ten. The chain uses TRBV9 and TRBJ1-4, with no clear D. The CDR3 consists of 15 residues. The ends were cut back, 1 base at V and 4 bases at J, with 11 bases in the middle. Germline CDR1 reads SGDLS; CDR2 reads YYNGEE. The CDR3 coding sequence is TGTGCCAGCAGCGTACAAAGCGGGGTTAATGAAAAACTGTTTTTT. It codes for CASSVQSGVNEKLFF.

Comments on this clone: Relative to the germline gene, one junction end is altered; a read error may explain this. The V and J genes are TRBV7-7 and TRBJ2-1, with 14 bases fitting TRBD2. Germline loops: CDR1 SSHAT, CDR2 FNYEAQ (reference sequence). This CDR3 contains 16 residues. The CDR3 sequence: CASSAGTSGSGGEQFF. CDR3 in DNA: TGTGCTAGCAGCGCCGGGACTAGCGGGAGTGGGGGTGAGCAGTTCTTC.

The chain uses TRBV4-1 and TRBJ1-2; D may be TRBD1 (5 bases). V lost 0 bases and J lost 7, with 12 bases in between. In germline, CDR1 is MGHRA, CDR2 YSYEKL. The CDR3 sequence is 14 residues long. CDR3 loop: CASSQDRVLGGYTF. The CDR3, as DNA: TGCGCCAGCAGCCAAGACAGGGTGCTGGGTGGCTACACCTTC.

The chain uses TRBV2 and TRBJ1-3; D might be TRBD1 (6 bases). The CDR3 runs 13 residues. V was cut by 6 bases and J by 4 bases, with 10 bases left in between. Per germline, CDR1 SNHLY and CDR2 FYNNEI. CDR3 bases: TGTGCCAGCAGCGGGGGCCGGGGAAACACCATATATTTT. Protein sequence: CASSGGRGNTIYF. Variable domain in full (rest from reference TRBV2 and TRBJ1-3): EPEVTQTPSHQVTQMGQEVILRCVPISNHLYFYWYRQILGQKVEFLVSFYNNEISEKSEIFDDQFSVERPDGSNFTLKIRSTKLEDSAMYFCASSGGRGNTIYFGEGSWLTVV.

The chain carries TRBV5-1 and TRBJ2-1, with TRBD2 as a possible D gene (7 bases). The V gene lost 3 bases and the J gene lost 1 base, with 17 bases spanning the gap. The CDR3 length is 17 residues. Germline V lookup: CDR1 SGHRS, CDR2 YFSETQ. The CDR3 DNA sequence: TGCGCCAGCAGCTCCCGCCTAGGGGGGGCGTCCTACAATGAGCAGTTCTTC. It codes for CASSSRLGGASYNEQFF. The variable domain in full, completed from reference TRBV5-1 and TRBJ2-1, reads KAGVTQTPRYLIKTRGQQVTLSCSPISGHRSVSWYQQTPGQGLQFLFEYFSETQRNKGNFPGRFSGRQFSNSRSEMNVSTLELGDSALYLCASSSRLGGASYNEQFFGPGTRLTVL.

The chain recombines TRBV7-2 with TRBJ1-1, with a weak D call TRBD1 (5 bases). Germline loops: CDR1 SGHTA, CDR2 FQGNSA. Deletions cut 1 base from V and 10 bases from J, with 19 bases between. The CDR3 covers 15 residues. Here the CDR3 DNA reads TGTGCCAGCAGCTTAGACTTCGGGGCGGGGAGGGCAGCTTTCTTT. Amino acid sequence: CASSLDFGAGRAAFF.

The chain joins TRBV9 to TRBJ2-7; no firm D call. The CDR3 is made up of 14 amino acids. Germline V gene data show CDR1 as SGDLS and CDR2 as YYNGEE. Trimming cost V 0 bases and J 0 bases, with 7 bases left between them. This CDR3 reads CASSVVAGSYEQYF. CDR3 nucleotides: TGTGCCAGCAGCGTAGTCGCTGGCTCCTACGAGCAGTACTTC.

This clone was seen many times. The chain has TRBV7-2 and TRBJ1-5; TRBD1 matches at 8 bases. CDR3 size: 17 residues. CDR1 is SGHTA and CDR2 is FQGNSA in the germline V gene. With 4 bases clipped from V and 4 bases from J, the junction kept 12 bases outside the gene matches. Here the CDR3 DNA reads TGTGCCAGCAGCTCGTACGCGGGGGGACAGGTAAATCAGCCCCAGCATTTT. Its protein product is CASSSYAGGQVNQPQHF.

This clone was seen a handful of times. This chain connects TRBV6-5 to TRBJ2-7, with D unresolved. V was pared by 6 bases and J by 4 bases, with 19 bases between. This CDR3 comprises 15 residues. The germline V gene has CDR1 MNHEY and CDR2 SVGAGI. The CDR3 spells CASRTDVFSLYEQYF. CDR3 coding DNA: TGTGCCAGCAGGACCGACGTATTCTCTCTTTACGAGCAGTACTTC.

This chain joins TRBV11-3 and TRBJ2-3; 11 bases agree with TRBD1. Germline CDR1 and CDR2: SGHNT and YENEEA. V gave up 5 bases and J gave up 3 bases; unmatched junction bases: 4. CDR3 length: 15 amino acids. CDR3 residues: CASSAWDRGTDTQYF. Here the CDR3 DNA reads TGTGCCAGCAGCGCCTGGGACAGGGGGACAGATACGCAGTATTTT.

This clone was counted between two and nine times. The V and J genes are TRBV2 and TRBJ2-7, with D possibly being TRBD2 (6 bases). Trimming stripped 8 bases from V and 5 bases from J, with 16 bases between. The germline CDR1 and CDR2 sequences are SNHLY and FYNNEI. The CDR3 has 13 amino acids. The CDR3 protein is CASGDWGRDEQYF. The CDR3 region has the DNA TGTGCCAGCGGGGACTGGGGTCGGGACGAGCAGTACTTC.

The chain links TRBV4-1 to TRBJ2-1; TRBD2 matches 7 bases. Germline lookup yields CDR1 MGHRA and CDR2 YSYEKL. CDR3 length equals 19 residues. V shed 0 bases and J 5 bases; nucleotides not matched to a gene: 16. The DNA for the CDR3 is TGCGCCAGCAGCCAAGATATTTTCGGGAGGCGGGAGCAAAACAATGAGCAGTTCTTC. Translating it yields CASSQDIFGRREQNNEQFF.

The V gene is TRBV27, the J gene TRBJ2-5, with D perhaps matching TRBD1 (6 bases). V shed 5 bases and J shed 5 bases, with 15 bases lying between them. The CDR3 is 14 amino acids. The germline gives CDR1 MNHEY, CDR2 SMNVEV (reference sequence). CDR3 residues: CASSTQGPGETQYF. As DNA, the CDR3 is TGTGCCAGCAGTACGCAGGGGCCGGGGGAGACCCAGTACTTC.

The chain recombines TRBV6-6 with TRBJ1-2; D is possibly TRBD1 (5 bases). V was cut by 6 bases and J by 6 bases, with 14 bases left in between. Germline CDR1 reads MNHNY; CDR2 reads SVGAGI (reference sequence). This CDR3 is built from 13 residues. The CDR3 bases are TGTGCCAGCAGCCCCGGGTTGGGGGATGGCTACACCTTC. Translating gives CASSPGLGDGYTF.

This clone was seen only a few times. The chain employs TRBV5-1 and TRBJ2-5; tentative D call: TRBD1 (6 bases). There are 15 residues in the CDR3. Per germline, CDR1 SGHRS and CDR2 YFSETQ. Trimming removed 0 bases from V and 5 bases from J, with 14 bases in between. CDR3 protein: CASSLEGRGIETQYF. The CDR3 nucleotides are TGCGCCAGCAGCTTGGAGGGCAGGGGTATCGAGACCCAGTACTTC.

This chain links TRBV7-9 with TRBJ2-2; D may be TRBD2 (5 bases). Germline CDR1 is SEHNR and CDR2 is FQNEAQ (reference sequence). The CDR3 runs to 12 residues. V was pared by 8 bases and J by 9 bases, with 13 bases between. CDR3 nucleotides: TGTGCCAGCGAGCGGTTGAAGAGGGAGCTGTTTTTT. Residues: CASERLKRELFF.

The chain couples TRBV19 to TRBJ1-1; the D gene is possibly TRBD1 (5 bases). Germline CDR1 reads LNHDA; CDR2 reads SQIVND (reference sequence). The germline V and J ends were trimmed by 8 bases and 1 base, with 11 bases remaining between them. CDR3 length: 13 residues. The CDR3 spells CASGSTENTEAFF. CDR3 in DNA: TGTGCCAGTGGTTCGACAGAGAACACTGAAGCTTTCTTT.

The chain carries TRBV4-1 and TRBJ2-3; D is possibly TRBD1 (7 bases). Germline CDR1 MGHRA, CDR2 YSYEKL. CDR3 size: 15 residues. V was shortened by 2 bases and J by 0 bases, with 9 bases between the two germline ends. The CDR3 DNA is TGCGCCAGCAGCCAACAGGGGGGTAGCACAGATACGCAGTATTTT. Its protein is CASSQQGGSTDTQYF.

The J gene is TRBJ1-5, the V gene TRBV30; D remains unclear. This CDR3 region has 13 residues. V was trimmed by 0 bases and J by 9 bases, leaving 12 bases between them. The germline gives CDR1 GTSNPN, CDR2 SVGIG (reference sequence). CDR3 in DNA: TGTGCCTGGAGTGTAGTTTCCCAAGGGCCCCAGCATTTT. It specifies CAWSVVSQGPQHF.

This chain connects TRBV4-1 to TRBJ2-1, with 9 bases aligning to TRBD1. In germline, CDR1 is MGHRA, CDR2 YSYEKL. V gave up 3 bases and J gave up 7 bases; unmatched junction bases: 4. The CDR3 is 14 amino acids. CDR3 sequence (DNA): TGCGCCAGCAGCCAGACGACAGGGGGGAATGAGCAGTTCTTC. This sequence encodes CASSQTTGGNEQFF.

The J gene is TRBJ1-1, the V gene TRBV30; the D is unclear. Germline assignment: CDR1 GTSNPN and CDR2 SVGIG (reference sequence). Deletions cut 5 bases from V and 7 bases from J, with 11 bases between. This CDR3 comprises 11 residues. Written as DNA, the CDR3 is TGTGCCTGGGAAACTTTAGGTGAAGCTTTCTTT. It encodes CAWETLGEAFF.